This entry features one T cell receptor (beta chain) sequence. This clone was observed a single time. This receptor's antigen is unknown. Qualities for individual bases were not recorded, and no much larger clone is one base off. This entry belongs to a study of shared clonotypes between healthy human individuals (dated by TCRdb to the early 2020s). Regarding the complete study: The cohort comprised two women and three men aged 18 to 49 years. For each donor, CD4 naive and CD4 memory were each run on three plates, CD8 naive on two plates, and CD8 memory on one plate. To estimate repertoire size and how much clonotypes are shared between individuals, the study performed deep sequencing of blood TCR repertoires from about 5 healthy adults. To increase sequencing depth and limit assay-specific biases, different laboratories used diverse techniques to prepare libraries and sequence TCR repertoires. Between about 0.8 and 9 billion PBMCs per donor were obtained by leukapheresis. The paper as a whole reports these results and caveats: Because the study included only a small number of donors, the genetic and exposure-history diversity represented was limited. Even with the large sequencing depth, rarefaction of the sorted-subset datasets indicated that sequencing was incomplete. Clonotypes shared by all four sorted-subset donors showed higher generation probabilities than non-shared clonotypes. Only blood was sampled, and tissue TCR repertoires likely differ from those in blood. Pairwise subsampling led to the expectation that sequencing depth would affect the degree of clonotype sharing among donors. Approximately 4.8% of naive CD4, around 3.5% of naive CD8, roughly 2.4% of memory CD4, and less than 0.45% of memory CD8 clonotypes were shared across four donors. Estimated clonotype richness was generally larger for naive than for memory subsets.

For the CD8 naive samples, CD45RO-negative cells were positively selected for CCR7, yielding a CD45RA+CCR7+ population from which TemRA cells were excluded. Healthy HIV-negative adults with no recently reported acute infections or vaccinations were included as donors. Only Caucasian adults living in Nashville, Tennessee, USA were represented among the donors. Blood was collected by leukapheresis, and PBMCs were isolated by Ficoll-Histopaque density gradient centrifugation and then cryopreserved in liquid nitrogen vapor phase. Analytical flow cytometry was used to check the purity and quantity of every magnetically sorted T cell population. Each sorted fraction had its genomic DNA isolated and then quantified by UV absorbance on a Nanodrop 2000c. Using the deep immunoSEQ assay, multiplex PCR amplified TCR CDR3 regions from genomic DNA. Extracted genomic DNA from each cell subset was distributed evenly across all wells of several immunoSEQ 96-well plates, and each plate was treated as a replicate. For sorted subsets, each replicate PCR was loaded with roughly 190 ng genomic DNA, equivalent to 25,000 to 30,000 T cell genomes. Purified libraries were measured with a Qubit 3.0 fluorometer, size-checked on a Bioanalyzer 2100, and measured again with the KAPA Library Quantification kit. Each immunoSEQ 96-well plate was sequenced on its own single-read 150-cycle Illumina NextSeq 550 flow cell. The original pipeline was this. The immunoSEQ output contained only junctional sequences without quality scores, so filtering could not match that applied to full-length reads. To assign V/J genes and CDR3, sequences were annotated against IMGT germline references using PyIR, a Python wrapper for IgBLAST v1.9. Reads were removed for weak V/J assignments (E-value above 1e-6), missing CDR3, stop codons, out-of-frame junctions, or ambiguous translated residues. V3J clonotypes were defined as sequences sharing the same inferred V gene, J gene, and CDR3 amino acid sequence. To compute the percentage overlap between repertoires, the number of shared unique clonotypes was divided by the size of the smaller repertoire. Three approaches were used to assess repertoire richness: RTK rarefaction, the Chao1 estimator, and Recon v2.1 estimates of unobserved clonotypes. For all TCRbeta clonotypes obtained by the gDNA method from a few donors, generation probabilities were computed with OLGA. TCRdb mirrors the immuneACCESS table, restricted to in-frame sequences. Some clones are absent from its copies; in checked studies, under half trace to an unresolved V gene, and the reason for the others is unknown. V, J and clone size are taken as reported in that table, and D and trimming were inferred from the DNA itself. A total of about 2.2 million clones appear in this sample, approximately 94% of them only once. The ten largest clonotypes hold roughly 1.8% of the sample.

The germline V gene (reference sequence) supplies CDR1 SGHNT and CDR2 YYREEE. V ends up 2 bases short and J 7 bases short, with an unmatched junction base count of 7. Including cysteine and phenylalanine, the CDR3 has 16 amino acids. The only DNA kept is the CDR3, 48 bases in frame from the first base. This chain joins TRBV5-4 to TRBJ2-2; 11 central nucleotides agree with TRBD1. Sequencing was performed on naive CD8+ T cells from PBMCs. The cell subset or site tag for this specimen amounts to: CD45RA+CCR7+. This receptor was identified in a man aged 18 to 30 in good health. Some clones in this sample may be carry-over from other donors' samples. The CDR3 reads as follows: CASSFRTGGLVGELFF. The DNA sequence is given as TGTGCCAGCAGCTTCCGGACAGGGGGCTTGGTCGGGGAGCTGTTTTTT.